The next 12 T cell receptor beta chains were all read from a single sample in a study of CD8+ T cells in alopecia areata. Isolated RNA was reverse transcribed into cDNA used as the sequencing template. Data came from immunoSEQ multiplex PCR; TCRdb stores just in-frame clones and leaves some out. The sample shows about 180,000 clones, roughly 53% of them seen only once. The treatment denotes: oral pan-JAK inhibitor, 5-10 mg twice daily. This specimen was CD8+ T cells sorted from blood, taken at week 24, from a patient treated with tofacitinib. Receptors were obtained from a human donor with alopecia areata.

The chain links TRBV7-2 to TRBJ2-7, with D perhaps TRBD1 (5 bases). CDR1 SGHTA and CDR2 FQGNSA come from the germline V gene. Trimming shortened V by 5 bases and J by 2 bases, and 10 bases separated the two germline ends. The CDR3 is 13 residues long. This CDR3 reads CASSHGQAYEQYF. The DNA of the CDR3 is TGTGCCAGCAGCCACGGACAAGCCTACGAGCAGTACTTC.

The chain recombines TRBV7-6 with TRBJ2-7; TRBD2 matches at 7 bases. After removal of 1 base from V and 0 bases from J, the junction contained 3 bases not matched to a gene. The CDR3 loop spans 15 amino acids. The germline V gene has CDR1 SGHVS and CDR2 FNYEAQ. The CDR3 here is CASSLEGGSSYEQYF. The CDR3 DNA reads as TGTGCCAGCAGCTTAGAGGGCGGGAGCTCCTACGAGCAGTACTTC.

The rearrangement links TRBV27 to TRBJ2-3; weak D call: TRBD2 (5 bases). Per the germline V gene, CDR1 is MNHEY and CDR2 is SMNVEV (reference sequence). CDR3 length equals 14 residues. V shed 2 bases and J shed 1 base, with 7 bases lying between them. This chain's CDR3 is CASSLGRGTDTQYF. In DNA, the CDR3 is TGTGCCAGCAGTTTAGGGCGGGGCACAGATACGCAGTATTTT.

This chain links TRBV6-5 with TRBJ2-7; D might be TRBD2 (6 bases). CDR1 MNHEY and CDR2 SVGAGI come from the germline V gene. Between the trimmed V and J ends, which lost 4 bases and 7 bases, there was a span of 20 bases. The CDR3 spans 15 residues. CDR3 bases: TGTGCCAGCAGTTCCGCGGGACGCGGGCCCTGGGAGCAGTACTTC. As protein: CASSSAGRGPWEQYF.

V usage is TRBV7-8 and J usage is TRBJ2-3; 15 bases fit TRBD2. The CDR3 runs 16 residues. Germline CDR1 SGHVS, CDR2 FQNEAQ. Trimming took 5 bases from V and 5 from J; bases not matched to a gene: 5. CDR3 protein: CASSPGLAGGQDTQYF. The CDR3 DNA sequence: TGTGCCAGCAGCCCAGGACTAGCGGGGGGGCAAGATACGCAGTATTTT.

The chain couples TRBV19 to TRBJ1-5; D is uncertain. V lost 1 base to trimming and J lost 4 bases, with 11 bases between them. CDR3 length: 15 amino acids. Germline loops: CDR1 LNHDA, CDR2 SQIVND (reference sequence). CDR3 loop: CASSIVGTANQPQHF. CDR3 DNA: TGTGCCAGTAGTATAGTTGGCACAGCAAATCAGCCCCAGCATTTT. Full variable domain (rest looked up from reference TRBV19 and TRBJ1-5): DGGITQSPKYLFRKEGQNVTLSCEQNLNHDAMYWYRQDPGQGLRLIYYSQIVNDFQKGDIAEGYSVSREKKESFPLTVTSAQKNPTAFYLCASSIVGTANQPQHFGDGTRLSIL.

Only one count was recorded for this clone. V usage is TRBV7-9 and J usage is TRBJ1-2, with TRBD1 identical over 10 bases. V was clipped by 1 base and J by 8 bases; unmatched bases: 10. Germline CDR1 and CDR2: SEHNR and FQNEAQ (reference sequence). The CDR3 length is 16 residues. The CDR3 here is CASSLGTTGGTSGYTF. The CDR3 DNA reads TGTGCCAGCAGCTTAGGCACGACAGGGGGCACGTCAGGCTACACCTTC.

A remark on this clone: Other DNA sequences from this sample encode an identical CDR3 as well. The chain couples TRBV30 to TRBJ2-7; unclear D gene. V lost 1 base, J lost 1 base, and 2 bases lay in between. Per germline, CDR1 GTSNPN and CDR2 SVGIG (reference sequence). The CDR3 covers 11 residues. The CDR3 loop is CAWSDSYEQYF. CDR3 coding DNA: TGTGCCTGGAGTGATTCCTACGAGCAGTACTTC.

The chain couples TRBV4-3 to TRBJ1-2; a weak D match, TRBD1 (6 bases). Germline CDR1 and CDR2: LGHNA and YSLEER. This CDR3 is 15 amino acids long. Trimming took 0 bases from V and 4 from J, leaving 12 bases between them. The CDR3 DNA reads TGCGCCAGCAGCCAAGATCAGACGGGGGCCTATGGCTACACCTTC. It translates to CASSQDQTGAYGYTF.

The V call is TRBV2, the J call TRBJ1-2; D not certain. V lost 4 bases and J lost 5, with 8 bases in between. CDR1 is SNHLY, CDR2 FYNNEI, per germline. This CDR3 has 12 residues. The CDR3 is CASSGQEYGYTF. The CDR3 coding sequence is TGTGCCAGCAGTGGCCAGGAATATGGCTACACCTTC.

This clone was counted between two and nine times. The CDR3 nucleotides are TGTGCCAGCAGTGACCGAAGGAGGAGGGATACGCAGTATTTT. Translating it yields CASSDRRRRDTQYF. The rearrangement joins TRBV25-1 to TRBJ2-3, with a tentative D call TRBD2 (5 bases). This CDR3 region has 14 residues. V was shortened by 3 bases and J by 6 bases, with 13 bases between the two germline ends. From germline, CDR1 is MGHDK and CDR2 SYGVNS.

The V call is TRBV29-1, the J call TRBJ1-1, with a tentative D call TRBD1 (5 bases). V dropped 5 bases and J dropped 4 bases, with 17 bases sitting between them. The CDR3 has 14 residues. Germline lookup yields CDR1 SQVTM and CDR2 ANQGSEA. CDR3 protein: CSVLARAGGTEAFF. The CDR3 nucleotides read TGCAGCGTTCTCGCCCGGGCGGGGGGCACTGAAGCTTTCTTT.